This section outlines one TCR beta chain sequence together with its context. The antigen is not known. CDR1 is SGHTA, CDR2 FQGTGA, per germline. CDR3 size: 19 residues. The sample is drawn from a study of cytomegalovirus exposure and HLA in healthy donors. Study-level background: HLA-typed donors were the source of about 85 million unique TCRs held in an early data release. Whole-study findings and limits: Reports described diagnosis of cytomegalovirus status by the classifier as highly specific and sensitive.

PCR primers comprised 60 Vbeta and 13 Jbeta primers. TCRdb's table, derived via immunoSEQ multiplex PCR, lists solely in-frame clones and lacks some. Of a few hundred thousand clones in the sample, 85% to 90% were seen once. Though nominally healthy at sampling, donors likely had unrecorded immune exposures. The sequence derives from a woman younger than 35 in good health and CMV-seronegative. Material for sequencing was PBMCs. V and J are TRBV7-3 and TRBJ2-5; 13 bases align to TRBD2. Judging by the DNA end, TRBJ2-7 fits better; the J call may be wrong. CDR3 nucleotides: TGTGCCAGCAGCTTATCGGCGACTAGCGGGAGGCCGAGCTCCTACGAGCAGTACTTC. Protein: CASSLSATSGRPSSYEQYF.